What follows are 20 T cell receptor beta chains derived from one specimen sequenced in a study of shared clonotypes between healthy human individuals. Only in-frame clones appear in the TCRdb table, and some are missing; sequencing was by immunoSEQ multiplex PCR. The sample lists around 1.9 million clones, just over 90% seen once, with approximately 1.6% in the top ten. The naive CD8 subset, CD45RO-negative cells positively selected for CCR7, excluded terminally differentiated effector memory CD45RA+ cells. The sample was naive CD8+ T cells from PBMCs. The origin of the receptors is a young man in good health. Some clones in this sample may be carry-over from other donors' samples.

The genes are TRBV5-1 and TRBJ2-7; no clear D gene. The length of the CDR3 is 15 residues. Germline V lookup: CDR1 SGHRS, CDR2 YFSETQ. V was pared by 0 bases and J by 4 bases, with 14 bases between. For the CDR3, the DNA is TGCGCCAGCAGCTTGGCGCAAGGCGTCTTGTACGAGCAGTACTTC. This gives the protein CASSLAQGVLYEQYF.

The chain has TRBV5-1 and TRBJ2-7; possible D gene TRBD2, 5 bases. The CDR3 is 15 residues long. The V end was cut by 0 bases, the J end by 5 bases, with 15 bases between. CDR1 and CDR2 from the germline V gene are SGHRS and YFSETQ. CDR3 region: CASSLVVGDLDEQYF. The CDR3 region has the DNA TGCGCCAGCAGCTTGGTGGTGGGAGATCTCGACGAGCAGTACTTC.

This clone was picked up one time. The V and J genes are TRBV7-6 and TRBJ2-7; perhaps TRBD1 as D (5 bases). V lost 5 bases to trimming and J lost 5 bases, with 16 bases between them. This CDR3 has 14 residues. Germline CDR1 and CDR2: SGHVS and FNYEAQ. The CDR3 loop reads CASSPALGRDEQYF. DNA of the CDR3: TGTGCCAGCAGCCCAGCACTGGGGCGCGACGAGCAGTACTTC.

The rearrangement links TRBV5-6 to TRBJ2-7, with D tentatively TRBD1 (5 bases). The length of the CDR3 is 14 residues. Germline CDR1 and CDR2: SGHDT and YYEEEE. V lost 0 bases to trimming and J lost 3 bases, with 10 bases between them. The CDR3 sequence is CASSLAAGIYEQYF. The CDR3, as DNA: TGTGCCAGCAGCTTGGCCGCAGGGATCTACGAGCAGTACTTC.

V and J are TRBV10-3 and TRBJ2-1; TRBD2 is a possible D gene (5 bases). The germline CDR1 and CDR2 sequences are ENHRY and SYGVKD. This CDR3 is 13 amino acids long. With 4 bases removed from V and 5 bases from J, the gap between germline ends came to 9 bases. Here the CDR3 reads CAISGGLNNEQFF. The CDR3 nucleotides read TGTGCCATCAGTGGCGGGCTAAACAATGAGCAGTTCTTC.

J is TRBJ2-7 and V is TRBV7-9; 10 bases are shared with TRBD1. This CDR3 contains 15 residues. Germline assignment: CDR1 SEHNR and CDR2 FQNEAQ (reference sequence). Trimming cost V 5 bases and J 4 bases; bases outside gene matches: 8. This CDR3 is CASSPRQGALYEQYF. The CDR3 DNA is TGTGCCAGCAGCCCCAGACAGGGGGCGCTTTACGAGCAGTACTTC.

CDR3 sequence: CASSLPGTGIRYEQYF. The CDR3, as DNA: TGTGCCAGCAGCTTGCCGGGGACAGGGATACGCTACGAGCAGTACTTC. The chain carries TRBV7-9 and TRBJ2-7; TRBD1 agrees at 9 bases. This CDR3 has 16 residues. CDR1 is SEHNR, CDR2 FQNEAQ, per germline (reference sequence). V lost 3 bases to trimming and J lost 3 bases; unmatched junction nucleotides: 9.

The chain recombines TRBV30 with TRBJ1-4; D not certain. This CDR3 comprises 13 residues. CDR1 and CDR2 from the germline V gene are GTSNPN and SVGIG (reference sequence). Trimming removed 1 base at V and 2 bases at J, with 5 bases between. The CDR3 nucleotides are TGTGCCTGGAGTGCCGGGACTAATGAAAAACTGTTTTTT. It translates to CAWSAGTNEKLFF. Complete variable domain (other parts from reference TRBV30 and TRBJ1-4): SQTIHQWPATLVQPVGSPLSLECTVEGTSNPNLYWYRQAAGRGLQLLFYSVGIGQISSEVPQNLSASRPQDRQFILSSKKLLLSDSGFYLCAWSAGTNEKLFFGSGTQLSVL.

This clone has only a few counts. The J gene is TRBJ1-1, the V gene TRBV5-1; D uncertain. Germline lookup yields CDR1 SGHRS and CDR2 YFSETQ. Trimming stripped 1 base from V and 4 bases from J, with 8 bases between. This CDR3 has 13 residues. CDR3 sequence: CASSLTGITEAFF. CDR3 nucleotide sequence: TGCGCCAGCAGCTTGACTGGGATCACTGAAGCTTTCTTT.

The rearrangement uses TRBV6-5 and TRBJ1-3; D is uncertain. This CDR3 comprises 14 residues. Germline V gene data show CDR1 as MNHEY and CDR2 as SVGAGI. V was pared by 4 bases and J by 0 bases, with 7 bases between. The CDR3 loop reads CASSSGRSGNTIYF. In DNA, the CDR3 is TGTGCCAGCAGTTCGGGCCGCTCTGGAAACACCATATATTTT.

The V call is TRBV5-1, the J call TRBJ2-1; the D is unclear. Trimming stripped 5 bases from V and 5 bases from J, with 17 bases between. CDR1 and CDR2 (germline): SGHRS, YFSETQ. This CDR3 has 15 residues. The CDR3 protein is CASSRDPSRNNEQFF. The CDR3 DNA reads TGCGCCAGCAGTCGAGACCCTTCCCGGAACAATGAGCAGTTCTTC. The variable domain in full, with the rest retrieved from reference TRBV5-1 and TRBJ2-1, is KAGVTQTPRYLIKTRGQQVTLSCSPISGHRSVSWYQQTPGQGLQFLFEYFSETQRNKGNFPGRFSGRQFSNSRSEMNVSTLELGDSALYLCASSRDPSRNNEQFFGPGTRLTVL.

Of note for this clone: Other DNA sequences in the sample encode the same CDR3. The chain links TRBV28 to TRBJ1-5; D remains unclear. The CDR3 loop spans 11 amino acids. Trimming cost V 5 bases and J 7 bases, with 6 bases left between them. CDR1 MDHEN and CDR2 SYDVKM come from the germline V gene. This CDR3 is CASSRDQPQHF. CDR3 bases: TGTGCCAGCAGTCGAGACCAGCCCCAGCATTTT.

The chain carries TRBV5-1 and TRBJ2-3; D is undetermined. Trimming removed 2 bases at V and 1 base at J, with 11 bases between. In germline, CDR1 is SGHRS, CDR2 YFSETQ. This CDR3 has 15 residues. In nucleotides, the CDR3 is TGCGCCAGCAGCTTTACCGGTTTGGGCACAGATACGCAGTATTTT. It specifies CASSFTGLGTDTQYF. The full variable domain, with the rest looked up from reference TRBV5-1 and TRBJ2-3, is KAGVTQTPRYLIKTRGQQVTLSCSPISGHRSVSWYQQTPGQGLQFLFEYFSETQRNKGNFPGRFSGRQFSNSRSEMNVSTLELGDSALYLCASSFTGLGTDTQYFGPGTRLTVL.

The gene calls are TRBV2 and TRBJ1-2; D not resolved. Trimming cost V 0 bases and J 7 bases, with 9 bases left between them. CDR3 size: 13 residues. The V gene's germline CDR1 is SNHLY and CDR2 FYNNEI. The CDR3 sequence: CASSEAGNGGYTF. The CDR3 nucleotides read TGTGCCAGCAGTGAAGCGGGGAATGGTGGCTACACCTTC.

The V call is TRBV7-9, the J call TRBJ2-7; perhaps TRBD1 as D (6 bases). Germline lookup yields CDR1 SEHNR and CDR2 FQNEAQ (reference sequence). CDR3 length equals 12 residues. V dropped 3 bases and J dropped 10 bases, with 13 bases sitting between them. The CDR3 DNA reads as TGTGCCAGCAGCTTCGGACAGCGCGTTCAGTACTTC. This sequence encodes CASSFGQRVQYF. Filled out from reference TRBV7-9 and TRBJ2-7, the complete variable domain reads DTGVSQNPRHKITKRGQNVTFRCDPISEHNRLYWYRQTLGQGPEFLTYFQNEAQLEKSRLLSDRFSAERPKGSFSTLEIQRTEQGDSAMYLCASSFGQRVQYFGPGTRLTVT.

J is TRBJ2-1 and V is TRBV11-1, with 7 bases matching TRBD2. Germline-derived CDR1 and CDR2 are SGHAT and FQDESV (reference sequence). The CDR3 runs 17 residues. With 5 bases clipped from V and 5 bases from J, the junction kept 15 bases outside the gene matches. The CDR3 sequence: CASSPRDLADQDNEQFF. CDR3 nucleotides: TGTGCCAGCAGCCCGCGAGATCTAGCGGACCAAGACAATGAGCAGTTCTTC.

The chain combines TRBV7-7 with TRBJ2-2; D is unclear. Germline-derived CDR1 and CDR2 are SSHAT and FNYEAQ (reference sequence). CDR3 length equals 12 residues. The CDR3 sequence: CVGRQNTGELFF. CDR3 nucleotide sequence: TGTGTAGGACGGCAGAACACCGGGGAGCTGTTTTTT.

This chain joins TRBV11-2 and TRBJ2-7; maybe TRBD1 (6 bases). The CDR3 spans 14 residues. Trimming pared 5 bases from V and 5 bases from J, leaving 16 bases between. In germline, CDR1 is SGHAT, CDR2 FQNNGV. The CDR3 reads CASSETTGFHEQYF. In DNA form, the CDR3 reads TGTGCCAGCAGCGAAACCACAGGGTTCCACGAGCAGTACTTC.

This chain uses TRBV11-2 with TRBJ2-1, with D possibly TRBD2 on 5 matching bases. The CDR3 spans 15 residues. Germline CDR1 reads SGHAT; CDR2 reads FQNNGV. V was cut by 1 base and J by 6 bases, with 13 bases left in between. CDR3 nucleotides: TGTGCCAGCAGCTTAGGGGCGGGCCCCCTCAATGAGCAGTTCTTC. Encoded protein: CASSLGAGPLNEQFF.

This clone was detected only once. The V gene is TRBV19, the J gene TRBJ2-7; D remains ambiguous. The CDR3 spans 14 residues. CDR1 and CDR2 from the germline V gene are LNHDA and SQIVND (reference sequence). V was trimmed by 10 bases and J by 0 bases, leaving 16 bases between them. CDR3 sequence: CATSTRLGSYEQYF. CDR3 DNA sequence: TGTGCCACCAGCACCCGGCTCGGCTCCTACGAGCAGTACTTC.